Detailed here is one T cell receptor (beta chain). This entry comes from a study of blood T cell repertoires in COVID-19. Clones were sequenced by immunoSEQ multiplex PCR, and TCRdb holds only the in-frame ones, with some missing. This sample has some 60,000 clones, with approximately 80% found just once. The receptor comes from a human donor in a cohort sampled during active COVID-19. Sequenced material: peripheral blood.

This CDR3 is CASAATGTSEARRANVLTF. In DNA form, the CDR3 reads TGTGCCAGCGCCGCCACCGGGACTAGCGAGGCCAGGAGGGCCAACGTCCTGACTTTC. This chain uses TRBV18 with TRBJ2-6, with 10 bases identical to TRBD2. Per the germline V gene, CDR1 is KGHSH and CDR2 is LQKENI. J was trimmed by 5 bases and V by 8 bases; bases with no gene match: 18. The CDR3 has 19 residues.